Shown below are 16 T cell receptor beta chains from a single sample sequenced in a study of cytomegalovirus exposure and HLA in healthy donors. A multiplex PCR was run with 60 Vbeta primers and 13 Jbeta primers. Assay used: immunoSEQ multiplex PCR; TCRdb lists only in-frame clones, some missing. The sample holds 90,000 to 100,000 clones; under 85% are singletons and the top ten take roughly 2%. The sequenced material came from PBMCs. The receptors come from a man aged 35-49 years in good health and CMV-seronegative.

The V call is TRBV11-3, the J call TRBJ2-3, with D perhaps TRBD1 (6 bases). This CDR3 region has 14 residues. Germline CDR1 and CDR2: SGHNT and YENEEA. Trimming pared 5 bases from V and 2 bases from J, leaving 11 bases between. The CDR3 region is CASSPRDNTDTQYF. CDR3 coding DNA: TGTGCCAGCAGCCCTCGGGACAACACAGATACGCAGTATTTT. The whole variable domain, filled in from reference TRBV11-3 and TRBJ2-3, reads EAGVVQSPRYKIIEKKQPVAFWCNPISGHNTLYWYLQNLGQGPELLIRYENEEAVDDSQLPKDRFSAERLKGVDSTLKIQPAELGDSAVYLCASSPRDNTDTQYFGPGTRLTVL.

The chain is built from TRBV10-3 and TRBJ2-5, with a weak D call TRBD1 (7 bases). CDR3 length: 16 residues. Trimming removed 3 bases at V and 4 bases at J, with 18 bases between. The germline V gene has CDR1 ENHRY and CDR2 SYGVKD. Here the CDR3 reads CAISDPRGVWVETQYF. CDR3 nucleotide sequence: TGTGCCATCAGTGACCCCAGGGGGGTTTGGGTAGAGACCCAGTACTTC.

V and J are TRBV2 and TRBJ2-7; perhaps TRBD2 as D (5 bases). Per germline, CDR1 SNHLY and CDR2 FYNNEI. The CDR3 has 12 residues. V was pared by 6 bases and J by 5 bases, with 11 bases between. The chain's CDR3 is CASRERAHEQYF. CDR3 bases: TGTGCCAGCAGAGAGAGGGCCCACGAGCAGTACTTC.

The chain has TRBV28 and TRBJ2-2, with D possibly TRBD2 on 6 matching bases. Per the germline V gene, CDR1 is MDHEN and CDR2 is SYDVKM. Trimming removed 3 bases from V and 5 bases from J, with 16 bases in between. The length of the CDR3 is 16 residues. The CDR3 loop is CASSLKRVLGTGELFF. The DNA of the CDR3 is TGTGCCAGCAGTTTGAAGCGGGTGCTGGGGACCGGGGAGCTGTTTTTT.

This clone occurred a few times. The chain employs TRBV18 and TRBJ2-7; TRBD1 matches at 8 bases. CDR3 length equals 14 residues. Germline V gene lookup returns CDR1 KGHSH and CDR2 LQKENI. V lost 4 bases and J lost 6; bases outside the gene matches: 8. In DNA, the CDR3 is TGTGCCAGCTCACACCTGGACAGGGAAGGCGAGCAGTACTTC. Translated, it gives CASSHLDREGEQYF. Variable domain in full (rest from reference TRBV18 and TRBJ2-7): NAGVMQNPRHLVRRRGQEARLRCSPMKGHSHVYWYRQLPEEGLKFMVYLQKENIIDESGMPKERFSAEFPKEGPSILRIQQVVRGDSAAYFCASSHLDREGEQYFGPGTRLTVT.

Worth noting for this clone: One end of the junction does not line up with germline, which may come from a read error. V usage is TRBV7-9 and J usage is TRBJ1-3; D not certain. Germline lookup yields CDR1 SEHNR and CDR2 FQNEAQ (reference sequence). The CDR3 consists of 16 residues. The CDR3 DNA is TGTTCCAGCAGCTTAGGAGTCCCCCACTCTGGAAACACCATATATTTT. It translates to CSSSLGVPHSGNTIYF.

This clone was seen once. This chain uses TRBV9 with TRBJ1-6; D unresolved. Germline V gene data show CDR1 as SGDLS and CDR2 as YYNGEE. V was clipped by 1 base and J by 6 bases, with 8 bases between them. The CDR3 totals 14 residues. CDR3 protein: CASSVRQVNSPLHF. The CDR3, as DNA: TGTGCCAGCAGCGTAAGGCAGGTTAATTCACCCCTCCACTTT.

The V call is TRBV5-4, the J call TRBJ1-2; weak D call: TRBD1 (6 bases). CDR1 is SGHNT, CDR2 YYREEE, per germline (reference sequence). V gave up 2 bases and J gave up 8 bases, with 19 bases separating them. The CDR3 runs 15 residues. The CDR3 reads CASSFPTQGQPGYTF. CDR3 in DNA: TGTGCCAGCAGCTTCCCCACACAAGGACAGCCCGGCTACACCTTC.

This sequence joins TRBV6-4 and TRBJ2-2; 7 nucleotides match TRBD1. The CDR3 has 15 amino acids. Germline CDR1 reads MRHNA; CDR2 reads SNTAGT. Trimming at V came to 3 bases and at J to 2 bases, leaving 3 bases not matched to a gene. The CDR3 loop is CASSEGTDNTGELFF. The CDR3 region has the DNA TGTGCCAGCAGTGAAGGGACAGACAACACCGGGGAGCTGTTTTTT.

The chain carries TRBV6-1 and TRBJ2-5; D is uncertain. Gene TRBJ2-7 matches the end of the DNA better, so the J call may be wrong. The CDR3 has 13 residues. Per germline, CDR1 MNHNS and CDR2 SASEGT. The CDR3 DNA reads TGTGCCAGCAGTGAAGTGTGGGGCTACGAGCAGTACTTC. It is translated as CASSEVWGYEQYF.

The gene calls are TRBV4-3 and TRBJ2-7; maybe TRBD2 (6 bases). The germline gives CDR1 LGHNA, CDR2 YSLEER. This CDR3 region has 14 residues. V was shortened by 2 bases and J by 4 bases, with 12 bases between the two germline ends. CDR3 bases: TGCGCCAGCAGCCAATACGGGACTTCTTACGAGCAGTACTTC. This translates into CASSQYGTSYEQYF.

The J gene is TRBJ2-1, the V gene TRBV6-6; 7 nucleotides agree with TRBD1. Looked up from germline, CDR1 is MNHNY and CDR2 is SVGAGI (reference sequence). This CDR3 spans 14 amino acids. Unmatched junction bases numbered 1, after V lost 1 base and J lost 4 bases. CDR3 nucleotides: TGTGCCAGCAGTTACTTGGGACAGTACAATGAGCAGTTCTTC. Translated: CASSYLGQYNEQFF.

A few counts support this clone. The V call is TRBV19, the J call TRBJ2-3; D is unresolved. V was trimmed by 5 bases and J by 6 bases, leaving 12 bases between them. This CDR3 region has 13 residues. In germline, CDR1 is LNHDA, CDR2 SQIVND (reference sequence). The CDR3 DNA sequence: TGTGCCAGTAGTCCGAGCCTCCTCGATACGCAGTATTTT. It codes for CASSPSLLDTQYF.

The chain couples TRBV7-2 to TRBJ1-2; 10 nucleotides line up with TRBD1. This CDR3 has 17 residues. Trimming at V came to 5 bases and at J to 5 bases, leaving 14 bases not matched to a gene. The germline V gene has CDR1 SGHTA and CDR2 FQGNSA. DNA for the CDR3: TGTGCCAGCAGCCCTGATGGGACAGGGGCTACTTTATATGGCTACACCTTC. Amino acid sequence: CASSPDGTGATLYGYTF. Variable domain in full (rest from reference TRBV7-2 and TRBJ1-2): GAGVSQSPSNKVTEKGKDVELRCDPISGHTALYWYRQSLGQGLEFLIYFQGNSAPDKSGLPSDRFSAERTGGSVSTLTIQRTQQEDSAVYLCASSPDGTGATLYGYTFGSGTRLTVV.

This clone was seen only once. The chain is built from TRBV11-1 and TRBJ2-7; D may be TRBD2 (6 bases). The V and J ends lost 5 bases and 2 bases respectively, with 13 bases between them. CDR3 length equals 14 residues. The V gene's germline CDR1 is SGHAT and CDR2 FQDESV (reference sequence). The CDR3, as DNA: TGTGCCAGCAGCCACGGGGGTAGTACCTACGAGCAGTACTTC. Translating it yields CASSHGGSTYEQYF.

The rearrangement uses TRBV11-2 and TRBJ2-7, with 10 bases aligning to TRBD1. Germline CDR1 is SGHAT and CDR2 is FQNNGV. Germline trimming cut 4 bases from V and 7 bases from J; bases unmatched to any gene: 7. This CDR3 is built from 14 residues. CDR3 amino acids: CASSYGTGVGEQYF. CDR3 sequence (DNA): TGTGCCAGCAGCTATGGGACAGGGGTTGGGGAGCAGTACTTC.